These 10 T cell receptor beta chains share one sample of origin, sequenced in a study of beta chain features in type 1 diabetes. What these receptors recognize is not known. Isolated RNA was reverse transcribed in full, so expressed TCRB transcripts were sequenced. Here immunoSEQ multiplex PCR was the method, and the copy in TCRdb shows in-frame clones only, minus some. The sample consists of about 250,000 clones, roughly a tenth of them appearing once. Study results and limitations: There was a moderate but significant shortening of TCRB CDR3s in all four CD4+ subsets of Type 1 diabetes patients.

Material: naive CD4+ T cells from blood. These receptors came from a man aged 25-45 years with type 1 diabetes.

This clone was seen a few times. The J gene is TRBJ1-3, the V gene TRBV30; a weak D match, TRBD1 (5 bases). CDR1 is GTSNPN, CDR2 SVGIG, per germline (reference sequence). The CDR3 length is 14 residues. Trimming stripped 5 bases from V and 2 bases from J, with 13 bases between. DNA for the CDR3: TGTGCCTGGGGCAGGGATTTTGCTGGAAACACCATATATTTT. This sequence encodes CAWGRDFAGNTIYF.

This clone was picked up a small number of times. Additional DNA sequences in this sample encode the identical CDR3. The rearrangement uses TRBV28 and TRBJ2-7; 7 positions agree with TRBD2. Germline CDR1 is MDHEN and CDR2 is SYDVKM. Trimming at V came to 3 bases and at J to 2 bases, leaving 4 bases not matched to a gene. The length of the CDR3 is 14 residues. CDR3 DNA: TGTGCCAGCAGTTTGGCCGGGGGGACCTACGAGCAGTACTTC. Translating it yields CASSLAGGTYEQYF.

The chain is built from TRBV18 and TRBJ2-7, with D tentatively TRBD1 (5 bases). CDR1 and CDR2 (germline): KGHSH, LQKENI. V lost 1 base to trimming and J lost 0 bases, with 13 bases between them. The CDR3 is made up of 16 amino acids. The CDR3, as DNA: TGTGCCAGCTCACCACAGGGGCAGGTCAGCTCCTACGAGCAGTACTTC. This encodes CASSPQGQVSSYEQYF.

This sequence joins TRBV4-2 and TRBJ1-1, with 10 bases identical to TRBD1. This CDR3 region has 15 residues. Germline V lookup: CDR1 LGHNA, CDR2 YNFKEQ. V lost 3 bases, J lost 5 bases, and 6 bases stayed unmatched. The CDR3, as DNA: TGTGCCAGCAGCCACCTGGGACAGGGGAGAACTGAAGCTTTCTTT. This translates into CASSHLGQGRTEAFF.

The V gene is TRBV25-1, the J gene TRBJ2-1; D is possibly TRBD1 (5 bases). Germline CDR1 and CDR2: MGHDK and SYGVNS. The ends were cut back, 6 bases at V and 1 base at J, with 16 bases in the middle. The CDR3 consists of 16 residues. CDR3 sequence: CASSLRAYTSYNEQFF. The CDR3, as DNA: TGTGCCAGCAGCCTCAGGGCATATACTTCCTACAATGAGCAGTTCTTC.

V usage is TRBV11-1 and J usage is TRBJ2-1, with TRBD2 identical over 9 bases. This CDR3 is built from 18 residues. J was trimmed by 8 bases and V by 2 bases; bases with no gene match: 16. The germline V gene encodes CDR1 SGHAT and CDR2 FQDESV (reference sequence). The CDR3 nucleotides are TGTGCCAGCAGCTTATCTCTTGGCGGCGGGGGGGTCTTTGATGAGCAGTTCTTC. Translation: CASSLSLGGGGVFDEQFF.

The V gene is TRBV25-1, the J gene TRBJ2-1, with D possibly TRBD2 on 5 matching bases. V lost 6 bases and J lost 3, with 12 bases in between. Germline CDR1 is MGHDK and CDR2 is SYGVNS. The CDR3 is 14 amino acids. The CDR3 here is CASRLAGGYNEQFF. The CDR3 DNA sequence: TGTGCCAGCAGGCTAGCCGGTGGCTACAATGAGCAGTTCTTC.

The chain is built from TRBV7-2 and TRBJ2-5; perhaps TRBD1 as D (6 bases). The CDR3 is 14 residues long. Trimming pared 1 base from V and 2 bases from J, leaving 8 bases between. In germline, CDR1 is SGHTA, CDR2 FQGNSA. The CDR3 sequence is CASSLDRAQETQYF. DNA of the CDR3: TGTGCCAGCAGCTTAGACAGGGCACAAGAGACCCAGTACTTC.

This clone was recorded a few times. The chain recombines TRBV9 with TRBJ1-1; TRBD1 agrees at 10 bases. The germline CDR1 and CDR2 sequences are SGDLS and YYNGEE. The CDR3 consists of 14 residues. J lost 4 bases, V lost 3 bases, and 3 bases had no gene match. CDR3 nucleotide sequence: TGTGCCAGCAGCGGGGACAGGGGAGGCACTGAAGCTTTCTTT. This codes for CASSGDRGGTEAFF.

The chain employs TRBV5-1 and TRBJ2-5, with 7 bases lining up with TRBD1. The CDR3 consists of 14 residues. Germline V CDR1 and CDR2: SGHRS, YFSETQ. V shed 0 bases and J 9 bases; nucleotides not matched to a gene: 8. The CDR3 nucleotides are TGCGCCAGCAGCTTGGGGGACAGCTTGGAGTCCCAGTACTTC. This translates into CASSLGDSLESQYF.